The clone carrying this T cell receptor beta chain turned up a few times. The antigen is unknown. Primers used in a second PCR of about 6 to 11 cycles were a sample-barcoded 5' primer and a J-beta primer mix. TCRdb recomputed calls from the 5' RACE reads with MiXCR, one row per CDR3 protein. Seen here are 630,000 or so distinct CDR3 sequences, roughly 30% observed once, and the top ten hold approximately 15%. The germline gives CDR1 DFQATT, CDR2 SNEGSKA (reference sequence). V lost 0 bases and J 5 bases, leaving 7 bases between the germline ends. CDR3 size: 13 residues. Isolation recovered at least 6.5 million PBMCs from every sample. The data were obtained in a study of blood T cells in healthy people across ages. Findings and limits, study-wide: Older individuals had lower TCR beta diversity per million T cells (the decline was roughly linear).

This rearrangement joins TRBV20-1 to TRBJ2-2, with no clear D. The sequence derives from an elderly woman in good health. Specimen: blood. CDR3 residues: CSARDRWTGELFF. Written as DNA, the CDR3 is TGCAGTGCTAGAGATAGGTGGACCGGGGAGCTGTTTTTT.